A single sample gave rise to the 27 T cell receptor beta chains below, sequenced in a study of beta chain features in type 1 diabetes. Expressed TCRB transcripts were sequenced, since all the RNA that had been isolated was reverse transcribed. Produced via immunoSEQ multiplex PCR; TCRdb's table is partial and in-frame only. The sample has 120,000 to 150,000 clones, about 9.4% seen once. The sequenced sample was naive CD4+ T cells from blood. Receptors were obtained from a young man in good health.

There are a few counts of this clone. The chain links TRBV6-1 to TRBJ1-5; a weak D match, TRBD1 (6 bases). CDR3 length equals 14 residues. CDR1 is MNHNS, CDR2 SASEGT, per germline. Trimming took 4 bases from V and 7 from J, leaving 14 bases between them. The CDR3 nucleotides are TGTGCCAGCAGTGTTAAGGGGGTCGGCCAGCCCCAGCATTTT. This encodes CASSVKGVGQPQHF.

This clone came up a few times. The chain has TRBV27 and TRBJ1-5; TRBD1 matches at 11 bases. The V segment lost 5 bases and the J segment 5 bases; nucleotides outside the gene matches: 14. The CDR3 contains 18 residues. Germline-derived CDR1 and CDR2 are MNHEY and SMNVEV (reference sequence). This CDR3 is CASSPRTGGLVPHQPQHF. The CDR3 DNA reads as TGTGCCAGCAGTCCGCGGACAGGGGGCCTCGTCCCCCATCAGCCCCAGCATTTT.

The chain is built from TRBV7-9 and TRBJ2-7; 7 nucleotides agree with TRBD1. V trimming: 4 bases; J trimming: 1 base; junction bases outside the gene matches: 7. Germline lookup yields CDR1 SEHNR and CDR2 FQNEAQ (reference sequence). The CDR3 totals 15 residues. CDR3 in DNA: TGTGCCAGCAGCTCTGGACAGGAGATTTCCTACGAGCAGTACTTC. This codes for CASSSGQEISYEQYF.

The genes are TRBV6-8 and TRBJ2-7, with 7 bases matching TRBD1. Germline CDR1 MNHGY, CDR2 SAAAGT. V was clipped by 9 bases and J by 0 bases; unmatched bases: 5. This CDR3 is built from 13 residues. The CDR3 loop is CARGQPYSYEQYF. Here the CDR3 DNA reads TGTGCCAGGGGACAGCCTTACTCCTACGAGCAGTACTTC.

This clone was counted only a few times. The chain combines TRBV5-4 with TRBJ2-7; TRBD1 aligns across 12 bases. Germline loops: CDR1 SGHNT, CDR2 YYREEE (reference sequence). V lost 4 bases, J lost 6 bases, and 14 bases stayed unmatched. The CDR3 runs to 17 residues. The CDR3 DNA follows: TGTGCCAGCAGCGTACAGCCGGGACAGGGGGCCGCCGGCGAGCAGTACTTC. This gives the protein CASSVQPGQGAAGEQYF.

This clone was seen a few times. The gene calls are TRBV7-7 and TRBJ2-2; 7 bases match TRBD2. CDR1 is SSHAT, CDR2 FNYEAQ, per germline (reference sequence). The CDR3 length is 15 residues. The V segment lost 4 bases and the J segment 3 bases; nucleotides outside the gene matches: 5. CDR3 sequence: CASSSGLVDTGELFF. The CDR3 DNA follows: TGTGCCAGCAGCTCAGGACTAGTCGACACCGGGGAGCTGTTTTTT.

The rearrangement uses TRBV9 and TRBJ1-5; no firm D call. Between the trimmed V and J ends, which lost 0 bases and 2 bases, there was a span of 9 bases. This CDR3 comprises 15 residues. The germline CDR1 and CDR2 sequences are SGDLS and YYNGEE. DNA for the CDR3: TGTGCCAGCAGCGTAGACGGGGTTGGCAATCAGCCCCAGCATTTT. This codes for CASSVDGVGNQPQHF.

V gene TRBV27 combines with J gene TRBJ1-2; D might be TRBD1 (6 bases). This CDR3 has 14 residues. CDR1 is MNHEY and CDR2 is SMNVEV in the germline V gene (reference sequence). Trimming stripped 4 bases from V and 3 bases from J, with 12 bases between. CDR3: CASSSGGADYGYTF. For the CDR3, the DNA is TGTGCCAGCAGTTCGGGGGGGGCGGACTATGGCTACACCTTC.

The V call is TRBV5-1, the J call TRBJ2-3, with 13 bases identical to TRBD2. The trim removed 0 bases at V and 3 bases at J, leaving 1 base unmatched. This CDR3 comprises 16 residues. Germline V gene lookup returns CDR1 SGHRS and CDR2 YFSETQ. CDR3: CASSLGTSGGTDTQYF. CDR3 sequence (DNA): TGCGCCAGCAGCTTGGGGACTAGCGGGGGTACAGATACGCAGTATTTT.

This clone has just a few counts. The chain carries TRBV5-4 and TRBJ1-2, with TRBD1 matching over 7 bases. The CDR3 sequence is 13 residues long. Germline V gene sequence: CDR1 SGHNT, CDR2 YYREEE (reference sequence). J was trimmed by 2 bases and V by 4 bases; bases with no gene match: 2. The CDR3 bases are TGTGCCAGCAGCCCGACAGGGAACTATGGCTACACCTTC. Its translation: CASSPTGNYGYTF. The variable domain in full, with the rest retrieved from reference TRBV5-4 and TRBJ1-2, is ETGVTQSPTHLIKTRGQQVTLRCSSQSGHNTVSWYQQALGQGPQFIFQYYREEENGRGNFPPRFSGLQFPNYSSELNVNALELDDSALYLCASSPTGNYGYTFGSGTRLTVV.

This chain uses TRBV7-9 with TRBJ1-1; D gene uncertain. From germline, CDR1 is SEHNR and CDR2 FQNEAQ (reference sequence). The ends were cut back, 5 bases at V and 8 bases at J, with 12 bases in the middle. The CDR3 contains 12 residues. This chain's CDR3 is CASSRPGGEAFF. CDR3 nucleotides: TGTGCCAGCAGCCGCCCCGGCGGGGAAGCTTTCTTT.

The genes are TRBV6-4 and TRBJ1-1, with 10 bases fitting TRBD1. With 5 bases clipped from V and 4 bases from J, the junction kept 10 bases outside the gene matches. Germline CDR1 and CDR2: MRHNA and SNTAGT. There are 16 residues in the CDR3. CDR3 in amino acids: CASSPGQGTTITEAFF. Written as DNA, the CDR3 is TGTGCCAGCAGTCCGGGACAGGGGACGACAATCACTGAAGCTTTCTTT.

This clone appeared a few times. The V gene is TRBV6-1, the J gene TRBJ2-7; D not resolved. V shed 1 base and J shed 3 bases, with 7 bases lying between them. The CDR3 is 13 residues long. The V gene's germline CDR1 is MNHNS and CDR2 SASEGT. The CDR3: CASSEVRFYEQYF. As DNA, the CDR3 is TGTGCCAGCAGTGAAGTCAGATTCTACGAGCAGTACTTC.

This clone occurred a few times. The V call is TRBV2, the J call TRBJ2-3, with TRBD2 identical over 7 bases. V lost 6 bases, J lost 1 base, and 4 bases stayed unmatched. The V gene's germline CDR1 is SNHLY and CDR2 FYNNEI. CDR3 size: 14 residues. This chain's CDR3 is CASRSGEGTDTQYF. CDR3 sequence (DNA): TGTGCCAGCAGAAGCGGGGAGGGCACAGATACGCAGTATTTT.

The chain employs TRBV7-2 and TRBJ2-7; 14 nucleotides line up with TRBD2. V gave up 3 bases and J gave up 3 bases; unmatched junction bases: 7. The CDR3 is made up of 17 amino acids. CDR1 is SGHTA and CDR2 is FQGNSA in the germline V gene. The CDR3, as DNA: TGTGCCAGCAGCTTGACTAGCGGGGGGGCGGAACTCTACGAGCAGTACTTC. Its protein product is CASSLTSGGAELYEQYF.

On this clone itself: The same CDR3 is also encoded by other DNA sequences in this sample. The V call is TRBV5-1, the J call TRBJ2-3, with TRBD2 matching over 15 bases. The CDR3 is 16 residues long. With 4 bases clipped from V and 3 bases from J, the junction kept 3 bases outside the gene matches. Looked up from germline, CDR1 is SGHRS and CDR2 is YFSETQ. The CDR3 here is CASSQGLAGGTDTQYF. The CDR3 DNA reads TGCGCCAGCAGCCAGGGACTAGCGGGGGGTACAGATACGCAGTATTTT.

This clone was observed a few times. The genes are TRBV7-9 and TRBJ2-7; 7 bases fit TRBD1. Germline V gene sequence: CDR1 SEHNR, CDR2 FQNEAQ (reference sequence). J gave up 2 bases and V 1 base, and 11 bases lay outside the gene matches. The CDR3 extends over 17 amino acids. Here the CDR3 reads CASSLGTGPPRTYEQYF. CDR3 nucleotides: TGTGCCAGCAGCTTAGGGACAGGCCCTCCAAGAACCTACGAGCAGTACTTC.

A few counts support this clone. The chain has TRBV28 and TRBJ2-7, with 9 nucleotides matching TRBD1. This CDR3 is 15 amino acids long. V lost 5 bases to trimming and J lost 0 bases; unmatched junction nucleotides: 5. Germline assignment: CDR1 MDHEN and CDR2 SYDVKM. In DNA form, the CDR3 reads TGTGCCAGCAGTGCTCCGGGACAGGGCTCCTACGAGCAGTACTTC. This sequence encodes CASSAPGQGSYEQYF. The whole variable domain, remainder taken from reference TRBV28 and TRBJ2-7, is DVKVTQSSRYLVKRTGEKVFLECVQDMDHENMFWYRQDPGLGLRLIYFSYDVKMKEKGDIPEGYSVSREKKERFSLILESASTNQTSMYLCASSAPGQGSYEQYFGPGTRLTVT.

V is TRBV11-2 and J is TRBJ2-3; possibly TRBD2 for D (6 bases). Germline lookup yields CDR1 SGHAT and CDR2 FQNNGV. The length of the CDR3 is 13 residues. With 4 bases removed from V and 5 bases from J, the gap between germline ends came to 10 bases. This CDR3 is CASSSGLRDTQYF. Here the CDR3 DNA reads TGTGCCAGCAGCTCGGGACTGCGAGATACGCAGTATTTT.

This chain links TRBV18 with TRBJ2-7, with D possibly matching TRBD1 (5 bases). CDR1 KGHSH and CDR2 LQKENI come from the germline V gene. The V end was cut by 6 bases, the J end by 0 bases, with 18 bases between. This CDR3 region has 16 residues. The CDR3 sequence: CASSQTTVQSSYEQYF. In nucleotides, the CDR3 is TGTGCCAGCTCCCAAACGACAGTTCAGAGCTCCTACGAGCAGTACTTC.

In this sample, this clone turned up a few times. The CDR3 spells CASRPTGNYGYTF. As DNA, the CDR3 is TGTGCCAGCAGACCGACAGGGAACTATGGCTACACCTTC. The chain is built from TRBV11-2 and TRBJ1-2, with TRBD1 matching over 7 bases. The length of the CDR3 is 13 residues. J gave up 2 bases and V 6 bases, and 3 bases lay outside the gene matches. Germline V gives CDR1 SGHAT, CDR2 FQNNGV.

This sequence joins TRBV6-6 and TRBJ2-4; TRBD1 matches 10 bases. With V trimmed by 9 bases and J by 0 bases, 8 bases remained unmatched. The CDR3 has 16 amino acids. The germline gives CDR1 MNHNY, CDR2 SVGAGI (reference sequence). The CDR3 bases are TGTGCCAGTTGGGGACAGGGGACTTCAGCCAAAAACATTCAGTACTTC. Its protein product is CASWGQGTSAKNIQYF.

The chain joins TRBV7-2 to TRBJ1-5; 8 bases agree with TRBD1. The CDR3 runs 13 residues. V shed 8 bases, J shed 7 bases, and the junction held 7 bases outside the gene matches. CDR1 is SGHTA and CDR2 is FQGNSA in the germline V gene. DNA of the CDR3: TGTGCCAGCGCGGGCAGGGGGCTACAGCCCCAGCATTTT. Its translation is CASAGRGLQPQHF.

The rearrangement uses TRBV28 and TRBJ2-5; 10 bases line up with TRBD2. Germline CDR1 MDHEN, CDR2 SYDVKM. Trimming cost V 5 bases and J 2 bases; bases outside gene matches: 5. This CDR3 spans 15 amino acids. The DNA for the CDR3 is TGTGCCAGCAGTCTCCTTAGCGGGGGGCAAGAGACCCAGTACTTC. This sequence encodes CASSLLSGGQETQYF.

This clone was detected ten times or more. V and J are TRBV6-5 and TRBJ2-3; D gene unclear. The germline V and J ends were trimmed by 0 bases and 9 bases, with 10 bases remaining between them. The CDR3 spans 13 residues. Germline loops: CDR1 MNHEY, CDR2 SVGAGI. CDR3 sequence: CASSYSRGDTQYF. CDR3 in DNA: TGTGCCAGCAGTTACTCGAGAGGTGACACGCAGTATTTT.

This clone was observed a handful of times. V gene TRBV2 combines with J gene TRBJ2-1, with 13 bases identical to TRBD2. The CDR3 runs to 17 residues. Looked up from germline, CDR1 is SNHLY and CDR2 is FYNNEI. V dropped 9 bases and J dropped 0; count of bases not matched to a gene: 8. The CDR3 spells CARRLAGGTSSYNEQFF. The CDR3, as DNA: TGTGCCAGGCGACTAGCGGGGGGCACAAGCTCCTACAATGAGCAGTTCTTC. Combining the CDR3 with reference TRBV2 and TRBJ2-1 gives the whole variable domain EPEVTQTPSHQVTQMGQEVILRCVPISNHLYFYWYRQILGQKVEFLVSFYNNEISEKSEIFDDQFSVERPDGSNFTLKIRSTKLEDSAMYFCARRLAGGTSSYNEQFFGPGTRLTVL.

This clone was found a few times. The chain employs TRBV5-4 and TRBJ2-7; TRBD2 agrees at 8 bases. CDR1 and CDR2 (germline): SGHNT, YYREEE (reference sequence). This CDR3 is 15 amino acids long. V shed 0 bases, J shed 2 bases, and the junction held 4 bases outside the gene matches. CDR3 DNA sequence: TGTGCCAGCAGCTTGGAGGGGACTAGGACCTACGAGCAGTACTTC. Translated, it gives CASSLEGTRTYEQYF.